This T cell receptor (beta chain) stems from a study of shared clonotypes between healthy human individuals. With regard to this clone: Its antigen is still unknown.

From germline, CDR1 is SGHRS and CDR2 YFSETQ. This CDR3 comprises 15 residues. V was pared by 4 bases and J by 1 base, with 6 bases of the junction left unmatched. CD8 cells classed as naive were CD45RO-negative and positively selected for CCR7, excluding terminally differentiated effector memory CD45RA+ cells. General observations from the study: Sampling covered blood only; tissue repertoires likely differ.

The assay was immunoSEQ multiplex PCR, and TCRdb's table has in-frame clones only and misses some. Here the sample spans roughly 770,000 clones, approximately 96% being singletons. This sequence was found in a man aged 30-40 years in good health. The sequencing sample was made of naive CD8+ T cells sorted from blood. V usage is TRBV5-1 and J usage is TRBJ1-1; 8 bases agree with TRBD1. The chain's CDR3 is CASSGRTGQNTEAFF. CDR3 nucleotide sequence: TGCGCCAGCAGCGGACGGACAGGGCAGAACACTGAAGCTTTCTTT. Full variable domain (missing parts from reference TRBV5-1 and TRBJ1-1): KAGVTQTPRYLIKTRGQQVTLSCSPISGHRSVSWYQQTPGQGLQFLFEYFSETQRNKGNFPGRFSGRQFSNSRSEMNVSTLELGDSALYLCASSGRTGQNTEAFFGQGTRLTVV.